The entry below gives a single T cell receptor (beta chain) sequence along with its context. Sequencing was performed with immunoSEQ multiplex PCR; in TCRdb, only in-frame clones are kept and a portion is missing. There are tens of thousands of clones in the sample; about 88% occur only once, and 2% to 3% lies in the top ten. These data originate in a study of T cell clones after liver transplantation. Overall study context: TCRbeta sequencing after a pre-transplant mixed lymphocyte reaction identified graft-donor-reactive clones, later tracked in post-transplant blood.

The sequence derives from a human donor who received a liver transplant. Material: CD4+ T cells from blood, obtained before liver transplant.

CDR3 residues: CASSKGRGSGYNEQFF. The CDR3 region has the DNA TGTGCCAGCAGCAAAGGCCGGGGTAGCGGCTACAATGAGCAGTTCTTC. The chain is built from TRBV5-4 and TRBJ2-1; weak D call: TRBD2 (6 bases). Between the trimmed V and J ends, which lost 4 bases and 3 bases, there was a span of 17 bases. Germline V CDR1 and CDR2: SGHNT, YYREEE (reference sequence). This CDR3 has 16 residues.